The 25 T cell receptor beta chains below were found in one sample sequenced in a study of blood T cell repertoires in COVID-19. Data came from immunoSEQ multiplex PCR; TCRdb stores just in-frame clones and leaves some out. The profile shows more than 65,000 clones, under 95% of them singletons. Sequencing was performed on peripheral blood. These receptors were obtained from a human donor in a cohort sampled during active COVID-19.

The chain recombines TRBV18 with TRBJ1-3; D is undetermined. Per germline, CDR1 KGHSH and CDR2 LQKENI. Trimming took 6 bases from V and 0 from J, leaving 12 bases between them. This CDR3 is 15 amino acids long. In DNA, the CDR3 is TGTGCCAGCTCGAGCTCTTTGAGCTCTGGAAACACCATATATTTT. It specifies CASSSSLSSGNTIYF.

V gene TRBV5-1 combines with J gene TRBJ1-6, with 7 bases aligning to TRBD1. The germline CDR1 and CDR2 sequences are SGHRS and YFSETQ. This CDR3 has 16 amino acids. V lost 0 bases and J lost 0; bases outside the gene matches: 0. The CDR3 DNA is TGCGCCAGCAGCTTGGGGGACAGCTCCTATAATTCACCCCTCCACTTT. Translation gives CASSLGDSSYNSPLHF.

This clone was seen a few times. This chain uses TRBV2 with TRBJ1-3; tentatively, D is TRBD1 (5 bases). The CDR3 runs 14 residues. With 5 bases removed from V and 2 bases from J, the gap between germline ends came to 10 bases. Germline V gives CDR1 SNHLY, CDR2 FYNNEI. The CDR3 bases are TGTGCCAGCAGTCAAGACAGACCTGGAAACACCATATATTTT. Amino acid sequence: CASSQDRPGNTIYF.

This chain connects TRBV4-2 to TRBJ1-2; no definite D call. CDR3 length: 16 residues. The germline V gene has CDR1 LGHNA and CDR2 YNFKEQ. Trimming took 2 bases from V and 0 from J, leaving 13 bases between them. The DNA for the CDR3 is TGTGCCAGCAGCCAACCGACTGACCCAACTAACTATGGCTACACCTTC. It encodes CASSQPTDPTNYGYTF.

V and J are TRBV25-1 and TRBJ1-6; the D gene is possibly TRBD1 (6 bases). From germline, CDR1 is MGHDK and CDR2 SYGVNS. CDR3 length: 15 residues. The V end lost 8 bases, the J end lost 0 bases, and 11 bases lay between the germline ends. CDR3 sequence reads: CASSRGFSYNSPLHF. Here the CDR3 DNA reads TGTGCCAGCTCTAGGGGGTTCTCCTATAATTCACCCCTCCACTTT.

This chain joins TRBV2 and TRBJ2-6, with unresolved D. This CDR3 has 17 residues. Germline V gene data show CDR1 as SNHLY and CDR2 as FYNNEI. V was shortened by 3 bases and J by 0 bases, with 12 bases between the two germline ends. The CDR3 reads CASSDIRPGSGANVLTF. As DNA, the CDR3 is TGTGCCAGCAGTGATATCAGGCCAGGCTCTGGGGCCAACGTCCTGACTTTC.

The CDR3 DNA reads TGTGCCAGCAGTGAAGTCGGAGCCACCGATGGCTACACCTTC. Its protein product is CASSEVGATDGYTF. The chain carries TRBV2 and TRBJ1-2; D is unclear. Trimming left V 1 base short and J 6 bases short, with 12 bases between. Germline CDR1 SNHLY, CDR2 FYNNEI. CDR3 size: 14 residues.

The V and J genes are TRBV2 and TRBJ1-6, with unresolved D. The CDR3 runs 14 residues. V lost 7 bases and J 0 bases, leaving 7 bases between the germline ends. Germline V gene sequence: CDR1 SNHLY, CDR2 FYNNEI. Here the CDR3 reads CASKESSYNSPLHF. The CDR3, as DNA: TGTGCCAGCAAGGAGAGCTCCTATAATTCACCCCTCCACTTT.

This clone was seen once. V usage is TRBV19 and J usage is TRBJ1-1, with unresolved D. CDR3 length: 14 residues. The V and J ends lost 8 bases and 4 bases respectively, with 17 bases between them. Germline-derived CDR1 and CDR2 are LNHDA and SQIVND (reference sequence). The CDR3, as DNA: TGTGCCAGTGGTAATGGCCGGGAAGGCACTGAAGCTTTCTTT. It codes for CASGNGREGTEAFF. Full variable domain (remainder filled in from reference TRBV19 and TRBJ1-1): DGGITQSPKYLFRKEGQNVTLSCEQNLNHDAMYWYRQDPGQGLRLIYYSQIVNDFQKGDIAEGYSVSREKKESFPLTVTSAQKNPTAFYLCASGNGREGTEAFFGQGTRLTVV.

The chain recombines TRBV27 with TRBJ1-1, with D unresolved. Germline V gene sequence: CDR1 MNHEY, CDR2 SMNVEV (reference sequence). V was clipped by 4 bases and J by 4 bases, with 10 bases between them. This CDR3 comprises 13 residues. DNA for the CDR3: TGTGCCAGCAGTTCCTCGACAAGCACTGAAGCTTTCTTT. Its translation: CASSSSTSTEAFF.

The J gene is TRBJ2-7, the V gene TRBV4-1; TRBD1 might be the D (6 bases). The CDR3 length is 17 residues. Germline V gene lookup returns CDR1 MGHRA and CDR2 YSYEKL. V lost 1 base and J lost 3, with 19 bases in between. This CDR3 reads CASSQAGPETGHYEQYF. In DNA form, the CDR3 reads TGCGCCAGCAGCCAAGCTGGTCCTGAGACAGGACACTACGAGCAGTACTTC.

The chain is built from TRBV9 and TRBJ1-1, with TRBD1 identical over 7 bases. This CDR3 has 15 amino acids. V was pared by 3 bases and J by 4 bases, with 9 bases of the junction left unmatched. From germline, CDR1 is SGDLS and CDR2 YYNGEE. The CDR3 spells CASSASKQGGTEAFF. The DNA for the CDR3 is TGTGCCAGCAGCGCCAGTAAGCAGGGGGGCACTGAAGCTTTCTTT.

The V gene is TRBV3-1 (or the pseudogene TRBV3-2), the J gene TRBJ1-1, with D tentatively TRBD1 (6 bases). The ends were cut back, 1 base at V and 8 bases at J, with 20 bases in the middle. This CDR3 has 16 amino acids. Germline V gene sequence: CDR1 LGHDT, CDR2 YNNKEL (reference sequence). The CDR3 loop reads CASSQGTGRQKLEAFF. DNA of the CDR3: TGTGCCAGCAGCCAAGGTACAGGGCGGCAGAAACTCGAAGCTTTCTTT.

The chain links TRBV27 to TRBJ2-7, with D possibly being TRBD1 (6 bases). The CDR3 has 13 residues. Germline V gene data show CDR1 as MNHEY and CDR2 as SMNVEV (reference sequence). V lost 5 bases, J lost 2 bases, and 10 bases lay in between. CDR3 sequence reads: CASSLRGPYEQYF. CDR3 bases: TGTGCCAGCAGTCTCAGGGGCCCCTACGAGCAGTACTTC.

This clone was detected only once. The rearrangement links TRBV30 to TRBJ1-2; D unresolved. Trimming cost V 3 bases and J 6 bases, with 23 bases left between them. The CDR3 is 16 residues long. CDR1 is GTSNPN, CDR2 SVGIG, per germline (reference sequence). CDR3 amino acids: CAWRGSFDPQRDGYTF. CDR3 in DNA: TGTGCCTGGAGGGGTTCGTTTGACCCCCAGAGGGATGGCTACACCTTC.

CDR3 region: CASSVEGTAYNEQFF. CDR3 nucleotides: TGTGCCAGCAGCGTAGAAGGGACTGCCTACAATGAGCAGTTCTTC. The chain joins TRBV9 to TRBJ2-1; weak D call: TRBD2 (6 bases). The V end lost 0 bases, the J end lost 2 bases, and 9 bases lay between the germline ends. The CDR3 is 15 amino acids. CDR1 SGDLS and CDR2 YYNGEE come from the germline V gene.

V and J are TRBV11-2 and TRBJ1-2; D may be TRBD1 (6 bases). Germline CDR1 is SGHAT and CDR2 is FQNNGV. The CDR3 has 18 amino acids. The V end lost 0 bases, the J end lost 1 base, and 18 bases lay between the germline ends. CDR3 in amino acids: CASSLDPMKQGYNYGYTF. The CDR3, as DNA: TGTGCCAGCAGCTTAGACCCAATGAAACAGGGCTATAACTATGGCTACACCTTC.

This rearrangement joins TRBV7-8 to TRBJ2-7; the D gene is possibly TRBD1 (6 bases). Trimming shortened V by 3 bases and J by 2 bases, and 8 bases separated the two germline ends. Germline CDR1 reads SGHVS; CDR2 reads FQNEAQ. This CDR3 is built from 13 residues. CDR3 sequence (DNA): TGTGCCAGCAGCTTGGACAGCCCCTACGAGCAGTACTTC. Protein sequence: CASSLDSPYEQYF.

The chain employs TRBV28 and TRBJ2-7, with no clear D. Per germline, CDR1 MDHEN and CDR2 SYDVKM. V was clipped by 6 bases and J by 4 bases, with 16 bases between them. This CDR3 region has 14 residues. The CDR3 nucleotides are TGTGCCAGCAGCCTGAATCGAGCGATATACGAGCAGTACTTC. Protein: CASSLNRAIYEQYF.

The chain carries TRBV29-1 and TRBJ2-7; possible D gene TRBD1, 5 bases. Germline-derived CDR1 and CDR2 are SQVTM and ANQGSEA. The CDR3 runs 12 residues. Deletions cut 1 base from V and 3 bases from J, with 7 bases between. The CDR3 DNA follows: TGCAGCGTTGAAGGACAGCTCTACGAGCAGTACTTC. Residues: CSVEGQLYEQYF.

The gene calls are TRBV9 and TRBJ2-7; weak D call: TRBD1 (6 bases). Germline V gives CDR1 SGDLS, CDR2 YYNGEE. The CDR3 extends over 15 amino acids. V lost 0 bases and J lost 2, with 12 bases in between. CDR3 DNA sequence: TGTGCCAGCAGCGTAGGGTCAGGGGCTGCCTACGAGCAGTACTTC. Translation: CASSVGSGAAYEQYF. Based on the CDR3 plus reference TRBV9 and TRBJ2-7, the full variable domain is DSGVTQTPKHLITATGQRVTLRCSPRSGDLSVYWYQQSLDQGLQFLIQYYNGEERAKGNILERFSAQQFPDLHSELNLSSLELGDSALYFCASSVGSGAAYEQYFGPGTRLTVT.

V usage is TRBV4-1 and J usage is TRBJ1-2, with D perhaps matching TRBD1 (6 bases). CDR1 MGHRA and CDR2 YSYEKL come from the germline V gene. The CDR3 runs 13 residues. Between the trimmed V and J ends, which lost 6 bases and 5 bases, there was a span of 13 bases. The CDR3 DNA is TGCGCCAGCAGTAAACGACAGGAATATGGCTACACCTTC. Amino acid sequence: CASSKRQEYGYTF.

This chain uses TRBV6-1 with TRBJ2-2, with D unresolved. The CDR3 sequence is 14 residues long. V was shortened by 0 bases and J by 3 bases, with 5 bases between the two germline ends. Germline lookup yields CDR1 MNHNS and CDR2 SASEGT. CDR3 sequence reads: CASSEAPDTGELFF. In nucleotides, the CDR3 is TGTGCCAGCAGTGAAGCTCCGGACACCGGGGAGCTGTTTTTT.

This sequence joins TRBV7-9 and TRBJ2-3, with 9 bases fitting TRBD1. The CDR3 totals 16 residues. V lost 4 bases and J lost 7; bases outside the gene matches: 12. Germline V CDR1 and CDR2: SEHNR, FQNEAQ (reference sequence). CDR3 amino acids: CASSSLTGGALNTQYF. CDR3 sequence (DNA): TGTGCCAGCAGCTCCCTAACAGGGGGCGCATTAAATACGCAGTATTTT.

The CDR3: CASSLGRGPNEKLFF. As DNA, the CDR3 is TGTGCCAGCAGCCTCGGGAGAGGACCGAATGAAAAACTGTTTTTT. This chain uses TRBV3-1 (or the pseudogene TRBV3-2) with TRBJ1-4; D is uncertain. The V and J ends lost 4 bases and 5 bases respectively, with 14 bases between them. There are 15 residues in the CDR3. Per the germline V gene, CDR1 is LGHDT and CDR2 is YNNKEL (reference sequence).